By share, the clone carrying this TCR beta chain counts as medium-sized. What it recognizes is unknown. Assay: immunoSEQ multiplex PCR; the TCRdb copy retains only in-frame clones and omits some. The sample contains about 10,000 clones, approximately 44% of which appear only once. The mixed lymphocyte reaction cells underwent coculture at 37°C for approximately 6 days. Trimming at V came to 7 bases and at J to 8 bases, leaving 8 bases not matched to a gene. This CDR3 comprises 14 residues. Germline loops: CDR1 SGHRS, CDR2 YFSETQ. This entry comes from a study of siplizumab effects on memory and regulatory T cells. General study points: Unstimulated subset assignment was obtained for only a minor fraction of alloreactive clones.

The rearrangement links TRBV5-1 to TRBJ1-4; 10 bases map to TRBD1. The receptor was isolated from a human donor in good health; the cells came from an allogeneic mixed lymphocyte reaction. The specimen sequenced was CFSE-low (dividing) CD4+ T cells sorted from an allogeneic mixed lymphocyte reaction. The CDR3 nucleotides read TGCGCCAGCCGCCAGGGACAGGGGACGGAAAAACTGTTTTTT. Its translation is CASRQGQGTEKLFF.